This T cell receptor beta chain was retrieved from a study of monozygotic twins with inflammatory bowel disease. CDR3 length: 17 amino acids. Germline lookup yields CDR1 SGHRS and CDR2 YFSETQ. TCRdb reanalyzed the 5' RACE reads, giving one entry per CDR3 protein sequence and no DNA. This sample lists 350,000 to 500,000 distinct CDR3 sequences; its ten largest clones have 2% to 3%. The sequenced sample consisted of blood. The origin of this receptor is a human donor with ulcerative colitis or Crohn's disease, or a healthy co-twin of an affected twin (not recorded which). The chain uses TRBV5-1 and TRBJ2-3; with no DNA, the TCRdb D assignment of TRBD2 cannot be verified. This CDR3 reads CASSLAGIADHTDTQYF.